This passage covers 3 T cell receptor beta chains from one sample sequenced in a study of T cell changes during pregnancy in multiple sclerosis. Sequencing was performed with immunoSEQ multiplex PCR; in TCRdb, only in-frame clones are kept and a portion is missing. This table has around 69,000 clones, about 91% appearing once. The sequencing here drew on CD8+ T cells from peripheral blood mononuclear cells, taken before pregnancy. These receptor sequences come from a female donor with multiple sclerosis, enrolled in a pregnancy study.

The rearrangement links TRBV5-4 to TRBJ1-3, with D possibly matching TRBD1 (5 bases). The V end was cut by 1 base, the J end by 0 bases, with 8 bases between. Germline CDR1 is SGHNT and CDR2 is YYREEE (reference sequence). This CDR3 is 15 amino acids long. The CDR3 is CASSLLDNSGNTIYF. The CDR3 DNA sequence: TGTGCCAGCAGCTTGCTGGACAACTCTGGAAACACCATATATTTT. Using reference TRBV5-4 and TRBJ1-3 for the parts outside the CDR3, the full variable domain is ETGVTQSPTHLIKTRGQQVTLRCSSQSGHNTVSWYQQALGQGPQFIFQYYREEENGRGNFPPRFSGLQFPNYSSELNVNALELDDSALYLCASSLLDNSGNTIYFGEGSWLTVV.

The chain carries TRBV13 and TRBJ1-3; no firm D call. Trimming shortened V by 3 bases and J by 2 bases, and 11 bases separated the two germline ends. CDR3 length: 15 amino acids. CDR1 PRHDT and CDR2 FYEKMQ come from the germline V gene (reference sequence). The CDR3 spells CASSFTQATGNTIYF. CDR3 coding DNA: TGTGCCAGCAGCTTTACTCAGGCAACTGGAAACACCATATATTTT.

This chain joins TRBV5-8 and TRBJ2-1; 7 bases are a match to TRBD1. Losses at the gene ends were 0 bases for V and 2 bases for J; bases not matched to a gene: 5. The CDR3 contains 16 residues. The germline CDR1 and CDR2 sequences are SGHTS and YDEGEE. CDR3 sequence: CASSLGTGFPYNEQFF. CDR3 in DNA: TGTGCCAGCAGCTTGGGGACAGGTTTCCCCTACAATGAGCAGTTCTTC.